Sequencing of this T cell receptor beta chain was carried out in a study of cytomegalovirus exposure and HLA in healthy donors. Details on this clone: The antigen is undetermined.

Whole-study results and caveats: Earlier findings revealed that most TCR beta V segments proved productive either about 90% or about 30% of the time. Three chains linked to CMV were shown in vitro to be specific for CMV antigens. Per a later analysis, roughly 17,000 TCR beta sequences showed association with HLA alleles at 0.05 false discovery rate. Trimming of TCR beta V- and J-genes showed a link, identified in a later analysis, to a missense DCLRE1C variant.

CDR3 length: 17 amino acids. Per germline, CDR1 MGHDK and CDR2 SYGVNS. J was trimmed by 4 bases and V by 5 bases; bases with no gene match: 15. It was with 60 Vbeta and 13 Jbeta primers that the PCR ran. Clones were read by immunoSEQ multiplex PCR, and TCRdb kept only the in-frame ones, dropping some. The sample holds under 200,000 clones; roughly 80% are singletons and the top ten take about 3.8%. The chain combines TRBV25-1 with TRBJ1-1; TRBD1 matches at 8 bases. This receptor was taken from a man aged 45-65 years in good health and CMV-seronegative. The specimen was PBMCs. The CDR3 nucleotides are TGTGCCAGCAGTCACTTGGCAGGGGGCGGGTTGGCCACTGAAGCTTTCTTT. Protein: CASSHLAGGGLATEAFF.